This T cell receptor (beta chain) was captured in a study of T-cell reconstitution after alpha-beta-depleted transplantation in children listed by TCRdb under 2016. Background for the entire study: Using TCR repertoire profiling, the study quantitatively followed how T-cell immune reconstitution unfolded in children after TCRalphabeta/CD19-depleted allogeneic hematopoietic cell transplantation.

This clonotype has only a few counts. It has no known antigen specificity. Base qualities are missing; no much larger clone stands one base away. The CDR3 covers 17 residues, taking in both the cysteine and the phenylalanine. Only CDR3 DNA remains: 51 bases, in frame from the first base. CDR1 and CDR2 were assigned from the germline V gene (reference sequence) as LGHDT and YNNKEL. Between the V and J ends, shortened by 0 bases and 4 bases respectively, the junction contains 17 bases. Library construction relied on PCR. TCRdb lists the instrument as Illumina HiSeq 2500. To normalize quantification of the TCRbeta repertoire, the TCR libraries were built with molecular barcoding that relied on unique molecular identifiers. Starting from the raw public reads, TCRdb applied fastp trimming at Q25, assembled clones with MiXCR and retained in-frame beta chains. CDR3 protein sequences are deduplicated, and each keeps its most common genes and DNA. The sample yields over 550,000 distinct CDR3 sequences; about 10% were counted once. Less than 5% of the sample belongs to the ten largest clones.

Material: PBMCs from the stem cell graft donor, obtained from the stem cell graft. This clonotype was obtained from a human donor who donated a stem cell graft to a child with acute myeloid leukemia. The rearranged chain carries TRBV3-1 and TRBJ2-3, with TRBD2 as a weak D call on 6 bases. The DNA reads TGTGCCAGCAGCCAAGATCAGGATCCCGGCGGGGCAGATACGCAGTATTTT. This codes for CASSQDQDPGGADTQYF.